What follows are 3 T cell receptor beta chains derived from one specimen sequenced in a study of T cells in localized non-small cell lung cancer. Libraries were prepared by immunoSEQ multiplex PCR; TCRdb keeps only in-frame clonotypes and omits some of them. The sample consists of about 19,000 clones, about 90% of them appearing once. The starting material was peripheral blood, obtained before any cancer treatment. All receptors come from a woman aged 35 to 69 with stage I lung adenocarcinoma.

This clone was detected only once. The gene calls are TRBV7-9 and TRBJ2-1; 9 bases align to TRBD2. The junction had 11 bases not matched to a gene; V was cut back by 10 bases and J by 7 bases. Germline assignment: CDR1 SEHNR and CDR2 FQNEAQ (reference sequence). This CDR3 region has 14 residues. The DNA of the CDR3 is TGTGCCACGGCGGGGACTAGCCCCTCGAATGAGCAGTTCTTC. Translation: CATAGTSPSNEQFF. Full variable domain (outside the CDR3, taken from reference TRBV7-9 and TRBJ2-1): DTGVSQNPRHKITKRGQNVTFRCDPISEHNRLYWYRQTLGQGPEFLTYFQNEAQLEKSRLLSDRFSAERPKGSFSTLEIQRTEQGDSAMYLCATAGTSPSNEQFFGPGTRLTVL.

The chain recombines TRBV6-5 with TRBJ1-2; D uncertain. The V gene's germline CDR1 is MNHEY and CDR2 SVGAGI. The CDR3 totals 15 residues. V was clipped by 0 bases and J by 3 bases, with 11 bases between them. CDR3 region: CASSYSAGLDYGYTF. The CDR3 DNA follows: TGTGCCAGCAGTTACTCCGCAGGATTGGACTATGGCTACACCTTC.

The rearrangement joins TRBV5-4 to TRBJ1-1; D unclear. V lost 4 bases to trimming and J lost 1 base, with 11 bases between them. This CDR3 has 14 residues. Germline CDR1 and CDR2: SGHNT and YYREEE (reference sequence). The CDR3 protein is CASSRNGRNTEAFF. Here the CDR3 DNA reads TGTGCCAGCAGCCGGAATGGGAGGAACACTGAAGCTTTCTTT.